A single T cell receptor (beta chain) is shown here with its context. The ends were cut back, 5 bases at V and 4 bases at J, with 11 bases in the middle. The CDR3 runs to 13 residues. From germline, CDR1 is SQVTM and CDR2 ANQGSEA. These data come from a study of T cell repertoires in cytomegalovirus infection. TCRdb passed the reads through MiXCR, listing each CDR3 protein once. The sample includes fewer than 350,000 distinct CDR3 sequences, under 20% of them seen just once. V usage is TRBV29-1 and J usage is TRBJ1-4; D unclear. The sample comprised PBMCs. The receptor was isolated from a human donor in good health (CMV status not recorded). Some clones in this sample may be carry-over from other donors' samples. The CDR3 DNA is TGCAGCGTTTTAACCGGGGATAATGAAAAACTGTTTTTT. Its protein is CSVLTGDNEKLFF.